The 27 T cell receptor beta chains presented below share a single source sample, sequenced in a study of blood T cell repertoires in COVID-19 (TCRdb year 2020). The library was built by means of the immunoSEQ multiplex PCR assay. Entries here come from immuneACCESS through TCRdb and include only in-frame sequences with V and J called. Some clones fail to appear in such tables; in the studies checked, an unresolved V gene covers under half of the shortfall, and the cause of the remainder is unknown. This sample is represented by tens of thousands of clones; about four fifths of them were singletons. The ten largest clones add up to just over 8.5% of the sample. The sample comprised peripheral blood. Receptor source: a man aged 55 to 69 with acute or convalescent COVID-19.

The J gene is TRBJ2-3, the V gene TRBV14; 14 bases line up with TRBD2. The ends lost 4 bases at V and 0 bases at J; junction bases unmatched: 6. Germline V CDR1 and CDR2: SGHDN, FVKESK. The CDR3 is 18 residues long. The CDR3 DNA sequence: TGTGCCAGCAGCCTGGGGACTAGCGGGGGCTCTAGCACAGATACGCAGTATTTT. Encoded protein: CASSLGTSGGSSTDTQYF.

This chain links TRBV4-1 with TRBJ1-2; 7 nucleotides align to TRBD1. Germline lookup yields CDR1 MGHRA and CDR2 YSYEKL. After removal of 0 bases from V and 5 bases from J, the junction contained 3 bases not matched to a gene. The CDR3 totals 14 residues. CDR3 sequence (DNA): TGCGCCAGCAGCCAAGATAACAGGGGATATGGCTACACCTTC. Translating gives CASSQDNRGYGYTF.

The rearrangement uses TRBV6-5 and TRBJ1-1; possibly TRBD1 for D (5 bases). The CDR3 is 14 amino acids. Germline V gene lookup returns CDR1 MNHEY and CDR2 SVGAGI. V dropped 3 bases and J dropped 1 base, with 9 bases sitting between them. The DNA of the CDR3 is TGTGCCAGCAGTTATGGTGGACAGAACACTGAAGCTTTCTTT. As protein: CASSYGGQNTEAFF.

The chain has TRBV3-1 (or the pseudogene TRBV3-2) and TRBJ1-2; D may be TRBD1 (6 bases). Germline CDR1 reads LGHDT; CDR2 reads YNNKEL (reference sequence). Trimming stripped 1 base from V and 8 bases from J, with 17 bases between. The CDR3 spans 15 residues. CDR3 sequence (DNA): TGTGCCAGCAGCCAAGGACAGGCGCAGGGGAGCGGCTACACCTTC. Protein: CASSQGQAQGSGYTF.

This chain connects TRBV30 to TRBJ1-4; possible D gene TRBD1, 5 bases. The CDR3 spans 12 residues. CDR1 and CDR2 (germline): GTSNPN, SVGIG (reference sequence). Trimming took 0 bases from V and 13 from J, leaving 12 bases between them. In DNA, the CDR3 is TGTGCCTGGAGTGTGGGGCAGAAGGTACTGTTTTTT. It codes for CAWSVGQKVLFF. Filled out from reference TRBV30 and TRBJ1-4, the complete variable domain reads SQTIHQWPATLVQPVGSPLSLECTVEGTSNPNLYWYRQAAGRGLQLLFYSVGIGQISSEVPQNLSASRPQDRQFILSSKKLLLSDSGFYLCAWSVGQKVLFFGSGTQLSVL.

The J gene is TRBJ1-2, the V gene TRBV5-1, with TRBD1 matching 8 bases. Looked up from germline, CDR1 is SGHRS and CDR2 is YFSETQ. V lost 0 bases, J lost 6 bases, and 4 bases stayed unmatched. This CDR3 comprises 14 residues. CDR3 amino acids: CASSLGDRLHGYTF. The CDR3 DNA is TGCGCCAGCAGCTTGGGGGACAGGTTACATGGCTACACCTTC.

In this sample, this clone turned up a few times. The chain recombines TRBV18 with TRBJ1-1, with unresolved D. Germline V CDR1 and CDR2: KGHSH, LQKENI. The CDR3 has 15 amino acids. Trimming took 3 bases from V and 2 from J, leaving 13 bases between them. The DNA of the CDR3 is TGTGCCAGCTCACCTGACGGATGGAGCAACACTGAAGCTTTCTTT. Protein sequence: CASSPDGWSNTEAFF.

The chain carries TRBV9 and TRBJ2-3; 8 bases are shared with TRBD2. V shed 3 bases, J shed 2 bases, and the junction held 5 bases outside the gene matches. Per the germline V gene, CDR1 is SGDLS and CDR2 is YYNGEE. This CDR3 comprises 15 residues. The CDR3 region has the DNA TGTGCCAGCAGCGGTAGCGGGGTTAACACAGATACGCAGTATTTT. Translated: CASSGSGVNTDTQYF. The full variable domain, completed using reference TRBV9 and TRBJ2-3, is DSGVTQTPKHLITATGQRVTLRCSPRSGDLSVYWYQQSLDQGLQFLIQYYNGEERAKGNILERFSAQQFPDLHSELNLSSLELGDSALYFCASSGSGVNTDTQYFGPGTRLTVL.

This clone was seen a few times. Distinct nucleotide sequences in the sample also encode this CDR3. The chain employs TRBV5-1 and TRBJ2-5, with D perhaps matching TRBD2 (6 bases). CDR1 and CDR2 (germline): SGHRS, YFSETQ. The ends were cut back, 0 bases at V and 3 bases at J, with 9 bases in the middle. The CDR3 contains 14 residues. The CDR3 loop is CASSLDTGEETQYF. The CDR3 nucleotides are TGCGCCAGCAGCTTGGATACGGGGGAAGAGACCCAGTACTTC.

The V and J genes are TRBV7-2 and TRBJ2-3; perhaps TRBD1 as D (5 bases). V was pared by 5 bases and J by 0 bases, with 12 bases between. The CDR3 runs to 15 residues. Germline V gene data show CDR1 as SGHTA and CDR2 as FQGNSA. The CDR3 DNA sequence: TGTGCCAGCAGCCCCATGGGGCTAAGCACAGATACGCAGTATTTT. It yields the protein CASSPMGLSTDTQYF.

V gene TRBV6-5 combines with J gene TRBJ1-5, with no clear D. The V and J ends lost 4 bases and 3 bases respectively, with 7 bases between them. The length of the CDR3 is 13 residues. Germline loops: CDR1 MNHEY, CDR2 SVGAGI. The CDR3 here is CASSSRVNQPQHF. The CDR3 nucleotides are TGTGCCAGCAGTTCACGGGTCAATCAGCCCCAGCATTTT.

The DNA of the CDR3 is TGTGCCAGCAGTTATACCAGGGGGGAAACTGAAGCTTTCTTT. Protein product: CASSYTRGETEAFF. The chain is built from TRBV6-5 and TRBJ1-1, with TRBD1 identical over 7 bases. The ends lost 3 bases at V and 5 bases at J; junction bases unmatched: 6. The germline V gene has CDR1 MNHEY and CDR2 SVGAGI. The CDR3 consists of 14 residues.

This chain links TRBV27 with TRBJ1-1; no clear D gene. Germline CDR1 MNHEY, CDR2 SMNVEV (reference sequence). V was clipped by 3 bases and J by 3 bases, with 14 bases between them. The CDR3 covers 15 residues. The CDR3 loop is CASSLRAESHTEAFF. DNA of the CDR3: TGTGCCAGCAGTTTGCGGGCAGAAAGTCACACTGAAGCTTTCTTT.

The CDR3 protein is CASSPAQSNTEAFF. The CDR3 DNA reads TGTGCCAGCTCACCGGCACAATCGAACACTGAAGCTTTCTTT. The chain recombines TRBV18 with TRBJ1-1; D gene ambiguous. Germline-derived CDR1 and CDR2 are KGHSH and LQKENI. The CDR3 is made up of 14 amino acids. The ends were cut back, 3 bases at V and 1 base at J, with 9 bases in the middle.

The CDR3 nucleotides are TGTGCCAGCAGCGTTTCGGGCGGGGGTGGCACTGAAGCTTTCTTT. Translated, it gives CASSVSGGGGTEAFF. The chain has TRBV7-3 and TRBJ1-1, with a possible D match to TRBD1 (5 bases). The CDR3 runs to 15 residues. From germline, CDR1 is SGHTA and CDR2 FQGTGA. V dropped 5 bases and J dropped 4 bases, with 17 bases sitting between them.

This clone appeared a single time. The gene calls are TRBV19 and TRBJ2-6; D not resolved. The CDR3 is 17 residues long. V gave up 1 base and J gave up 0 bases, with 10 bases separating them. Per the germline V gene, CDR1 is LNHDA and CDR2 is SQIVND (reference sequence). The CDR3 reads CASSIGPQVSGANVLTF. The CDR3 nucleotides read TGTGCCAGTAGTATAGGACCTCAGGTCTCTGGGGCCAACGTCCTGACTTTC.

This clone has a handful of counts. This chain uses TRBV9 with TRBJ1-4; TRBD1 matches 7 bases. The germline V gene has CDR1 SGDLS and CDR2 YYNGEE. V gave up 0 bases and J gave up 0 bases; unmatched junction bases: 5. This CDR3 is 17 amino acids long. The CDR3 sequence: CASSVATGAATNEKLFF. The CDR3 coding sequence is TGTGCCAGCAGCGTAGCTACAGGGGCTGCAACTAATGAAAAACTGTTTTTT.

The chain combines TRBV3-1 (or the pseudogene TRBV3-2) with TRBJ2-2, with TRBD2 identical over 10 bases. The trim removed 1 base at V and 7 bases at J, leaving 3 bases unmatched. Per the germline V gene, CDR1 is LGHDT and CDR2 is YNNKEL (reference sequence). This CDR3 contains 15 residues. The chain's CDR3 is CASSQVLAGLGELFF. The CDR3 DNA sequence: TGTGCCAGCAGCCAAGTACTAGCGGGGCTCGGGGAGCTGTTTTTT.

This chain links TRBV5-5 with TRBJ2-3; the D gene is possibly TRBD1 (6 bases). The CDR3 sequence is 18 residues long. V dropped 2 bases and J dropped 0 bases, with 19 bases sitting between them. CDR1 SGHKS and CDR2 YYEKEE come from the germline V gene (reference sequence). The CDR3 reads CASSLGPAGQPSTDTQYF. The CDR3 DNA sequence: TGTGCCAGCAGCTTAGGCCCCGCTGGACAGCCTAGCACAGATACGCAGTATTTT.

This clone appeared a single time. The chain couples TRBV5-5 to TRBJ1-2; D perhaps matches TRBD1 (5 bases). Germline V CDR1 and CDR2: SGHKS, YYEKEE (reference sequence). Between the trimmed V and J ends, which lost 0 bases and 6 bases, there was a span of 15 bases. CDR3 length equals 15 residues. CDR3 amino acids: CASSLVIGGGNGYTF. The CDR3 coding sequence is TGTGCCAGCAGCTTGGTAATCGGGGGTGGTAATGGCTACACCTTC.

The table lists this clone with a count of one. The chain couples TRBV2 to TRBJ1-2; 10 positions agree with TRBD1. Germline V gene sequence: CDR1 SNHLY, CDR2 FYNNEI. V lost 6 bases to trimming and J lost 3 bases; unmatched junction nucleotides: 4. There are 14 residues in the CDR3. CDR3 nucleotide sequence: TGTGCCAGCAGACGGACAGGGGGGTACTATGGCTACACCTTC. It is translated as CASRRTGGYYGYTF. The variable domain in full, with the rest retrieved from reference TRBV2 and TRBJ1-2, is EPEVTQTPSHQVTQMGQEVILRCVPISNHLYFYWYRQILGQKVEFLVSFYNNEISEKSEIFDDQFSVERPDGSNFTLKIRSTKLEDSAMYFCASRRTGGYYGYTFGSGTRLTVV.

V is TRBV5-8 and J is TRBJ1-2; weak D call: TRBD1 (5 bases). V lost 3 bases and J lost 2, with 11 bases in between. The CDR3 spans 14 residues. Germline V gene data show CDR1 as SGHTS and CDR2 as YDEGEE. CDR3 in DNA: TGTGCCAGCAGCTATTGGGGCGCAAACTATGGCTACACCTTC. Amino acid sequence: CASSYWGANYGYTF.

CDR3 nucleotide sequence: TGTGCCAGCAGCCTCTATGGTCGCGGGGGGGAACCCTACAATGAGCAGTTCTTC. Translated: CASSLYGRGGEPYNEQFF. V usage is TRBV7-3 and J usage is TRBJ2-1, with TRBD2 identical over 9 bases. The CDR3 spans 18 residues. The germline V gene has CDR1 SGHTA and CDR2 FQGTGA. After removal of 5 bases from V and 2 bases from J, the junction contained 13 bases not matched to a gene.

J is TRBJ1-1 and V is TRBV29-1, with D possibly matching TRBD1 (5 bases). Germline V gene sequence: CDR1 SQVTM, CDR2 ANQGSEA. Trimming pared 3 bases from V and 1 base from J, leaving 9 bases between. CDR3 length: 13 amino acids. CDR3 amino acids: CSVERGKNTEAFF. The DNA of the CDR3 is TGCAGCGTTGAGCGGGGGAAGAACACTGAAGCTTTCTTT.

This sequence joins TRBV18 and TRBJ1-1; 9 positions agree with TRBD1. Germline-derived CDR1 and CDR2 are KGHSH and LQKENI. CDR3 length: 14 residues. After removal of 8 bases from V and 4 bases from J, the junction contained 8 bases not matched to a gene. The CDR3 DNA reads as TGTGCCAGCCTCCGGGACAGGGTAGGCACTGAAGCTTTCTTT. As protein: CASLRDRVGTEAFF.

V gene TRBV5-4 combines with J gene TRBJ2-7; D remains ambiguous. CDR3 size: 14 residues. CDR1 and CDR2 (germline): SGHNT, YYREEE (reference sequence). Trimming shortened V by 2 bases and J by 0 bases, and 9 bases separated the two germline ends. CDR3 in DNA: TGTGCCAGCAGCTTTGGCACAGTCTCCTACGAGCAGTACTTC. Translated: CASSFGTVSYEQYF.

V and J are TRBV9 and TRBJ2-2; 7 bases match TRBD1. Germline-derived CDR1 and CDR2 are SGDLS and YYNGEE. V lost 4 bases, J lost 2 bases, and 11 bases stayed unmatched. This CDR3 region has 17 residues. The CDR3 sequence is CASSTAPGTANTGELFF. CDR3 coding DNA: TGTGCCAGCAGCACAGCCCCCGGGACAGCCAACACCGGGGAGCTGTTTTTT.